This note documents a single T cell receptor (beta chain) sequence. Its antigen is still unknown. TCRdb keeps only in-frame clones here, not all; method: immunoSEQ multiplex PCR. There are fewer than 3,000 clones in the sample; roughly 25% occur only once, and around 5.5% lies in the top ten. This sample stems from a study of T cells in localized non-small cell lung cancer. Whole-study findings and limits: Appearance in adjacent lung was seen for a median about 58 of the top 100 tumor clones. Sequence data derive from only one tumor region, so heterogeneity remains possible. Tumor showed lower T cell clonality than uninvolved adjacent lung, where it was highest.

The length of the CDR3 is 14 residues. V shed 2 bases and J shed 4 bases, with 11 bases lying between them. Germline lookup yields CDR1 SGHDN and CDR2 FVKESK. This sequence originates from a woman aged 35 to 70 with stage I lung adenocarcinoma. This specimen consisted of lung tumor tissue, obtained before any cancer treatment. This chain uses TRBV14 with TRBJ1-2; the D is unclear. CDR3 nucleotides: TGTGCCAGCAGCCAATTCGGTCTGAGCTATGGCTACACCTTC. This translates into CASSQFGLSYGYTF.